Following are 14 T cell receptor beta chains from one sample sequenced in a study of T cells after somatic rescue of genetic block. The method was immunoSEQ multiplex PCR; TCRdb's version includes in-frame clones alone and lacks a portion of them. Of 45,000 to 70,000 clones in the sample, 90% to 97% were seen once. Source material: peripheral blood mononuclear cells (PBMCs). These receptors came from a child in the first two years of life.

In regard to this clone: One end of the junction does not line up with germline, which may come from a read error. The chain joins TRBV7-7 to TRBJ2-2, with D perhaps matching TRBD1 or TRBD2 (5 bases each). Germline values: CDR1 SSHAT, CDR2 FNYEAQ (reference sequence). The CDR3 length is 13 residues. The CDR3 bases are TGTGCTAGCAGCCGGGACAACACCGGGGAGCTGTTTTTT. Protein: CASSRDNTGELFF.

This clone was seen only once. CDR3 DNA sequence: TGCGCCAGCAGCCAATGGGGGACTGGGGCCAACGTCCTGACTTTC. It is translated as CASSQWGTGANVLTF. This sequence joins TRBV4-1 and TRBJ2-6; D may correspond to TRBD1 or TRBD2 (5 bases each). Trimming took 2 bases from V and 2 from J, leaving 7 bases between them. The CDR3 contains 15 residues. CDR1 and CDR2 (germline): MGHRA, YSYEKL.

This chain uses TRBV9 with TRBJ2-1, with D tentatively TRBD2 (6 bases). CDR3 size: 13 residues. Trimming left V 0 bases short and J 6 bases short, with 7 bases between. Per germline, CDR1 SGDLS and CDR2 YYNGEE. CDR3 bases: TGTGCCAGCAGCGTAGGGGACTTCAATGAGCAGTTCTTC. It yields the protein CASSVGDFNEQFF.

The chain is built from TRBV5-1 and TRBJ2-2; D uncertain. The CDR3 has 15 amino acids. Germline-derived CDR1 and CDR2 are SGHRS and YFSETQ. The V end was cut by 7 bases, the J end by 4 bases, with 17 bases between. The DNA of the CDR3 is TGCGCCAGCGCCCCAGGTTTAGGAGTCACCGGGGAGCTGTTTTTT. The encoded protein is CASAPGLGVTGELFF.

This CDR3 reads CSVFDSSGNTIYF. The DNA of the CDR3 is TGCAGCGTATTTGACAGCTCTGGAAACACCATATATTTT. The chain employs TRBV29-1 and TRBJ1-3; possibly TRBD1 for D (5 bases). The V gene's germline CDR1 is SQVTM and CDR2 ANQGSEA. The CDR3 loop spans 13 amino acids. V was cut by 6 bases and J by 0 bases, with 9 bases left in between.

The chain carries TRBV5-4 and TRBJ1-1, with unresolved D. The CDR3 runs to 11 residues. Per germline, CDR1 SGHNT and CDR2 YYREEE (reference sequence). V was trimmed by 0 bases and J by 8 bases, leaving 5 bases between them. The CDR3 spells CASSLGREAFF. CDR3 bases: TGTGCCAGCAGCTTGGGGAGGGAAGCTTTCTTT.

This clone showed up just once. The chain recombines TRBV5-5 with TRBJ2-7; D gene ambiguous. Trimming took 0 bases from V and 7 from J, leaving 17 bases between them. CDR3 size: 15 residues. Germline assignment: CDR1 SGHKS and CDR2 YYEKEE (reference sequence). As DNA, the CDR3 is TGTGCCAGCAGCTTGGGAATTCGGACCACGGAGGAGCAGTACTTC. Translating it yields CASSLGIRTTEEQYF.

This chain joins TRBV13 and TRBJ2-7, with D tentatively TRBD1 (5 bases). The germline V and J ends were trimmed by 0 bases and 5 bases, with 8 bases remaining between them. The germline gives CDR1 PRHDT, CDR2 FYEKMQ (reference sequence). The CDR3 is 13 amino acids. The CDR3 loop is CASSLGAGNEQYF. The CDR3 DNA follows: TGTGCCAGCAGCTTAGGAGCAGGGAACGAGCAGTACTTC. Full variable domain (missing parts from reference TRBV13 and TRBJ2-7): AAGVIQSPRHLIKEKRETATLKCYPIPRHDTVYWYQQGPGQDPQFLISFYEKMQSDKGSIPDRFSAQQFSDYHSELNMSSLELGDSALYFCASSLGAGNEQYFGPGTRLTVT.

This clone was detected only once. The chain recombines TRBV19 with TRBJ1-2; D unresolved. Between the trimmed V and J ends, which lost 3 bases and 5 bases, there was a span of 13 bases. The CDR3 is made up of 14 amino acids. The V gene's germline CDR1 is LNHDA and CDR2 SQIVND (reference sequence). The CDR3 sequence: CASSMADGIYGYTF. The CDR3 DNA reads as TGTGCCAGTAGTATGGCGGACGGGATTTATGGCTACACCTTC.

The CDR3 DNA reads TGCGCCAGCAGCTTGGGACAAACCTACAATGAGCAGTTCTTC. Protein: CASSLGQTYNEQFF. This rearrangement joins TRBV5-1 to TRBJ2-1; D is ambiguous. The CDR3 has 14 residues. The germline gives CDR1 SGHRS, CDR2 YFSETQ. The V and J ends lost 0 bases and 2 bases respectively, with 6 bases between them.

Details on this clone: Relative to the germline gene, one junction end is altered; a read error may explain this. The chain recombines TRBV29-1 with TRBJ2-1; a weak D match, TRBD2 (6 bases). The germline gives CDR1 SQVTM, CDR2 ANQGSEA. The CDR3 extends over 14 amino acids. The CDR3 coding sequence is TGCAGCGTCGAAGGGAGGAGCTCCTACAATGAGCAGTTCTTC. Its translation is CSVEGRSSYNEQFF.

V usage is TRBV7-6 and J usage is TRBJ2-3; TRBD2 matches at 11 bases. This CDR3 has 14 amino acids. The germline CDR1 and CDR2 sequences are SGHVS and FNYEAQ. With 5 bases clipped from V and 5 bases from J, the junction kept 3 bases outside the gene matches. The CDR3 sequence: CASSAGLAVDTQYF. As DNA, the CDR3 is TGTGCCAGCAGCGCGGGACTAGCGGTAGATACGCAGTATTTT. Using reference TRBV7-6 and TRBJ2-3 for the parts outside the CDR3, the full variable domain is GAGVSQSPRYKVTKRGQDVALRCDPISGHVSLYWYRQALGQGPEFLTYFNYEAQQDKSGLPNDRFSAERPEGSISTLTIQRTEQRDSAMYRCASSAGLAVDTQYFGPGTRLTVL.

This sequence joins TRBV27 and TRBJ1-1; TRBD1 matches at 9 bases. V lost 3 bases to trimming and J lost 6 bases; unmatched junction nucleotides: 2. The CDR3 contains 13 residues. Per germline, CDR1 MNHEY and CDR2 SMNVEV (reference sequence). The CDR3 region is CASSLDRGAEAFF. CDR3 DNA sequence: TGTGCCAGCAGTTTGGACAGGGGTGCTGAAGCTTTCTTT.

In its sample, this clone was seen once. The chain carries TRBV5-1 and TRBJ2-3, with 11 bases that match TRBD2. CDR3 length: 16 residues. Germline V gene data show CDR1 as SGHRS and CDR2 as YFSETQ. With 0 bases clipped from V and 4 bases from J, the junction kept 4 bases outside the gene matches. CDR3 DNA sequence: TGCGCCAGCAGCTTGGCCACTAGCGGGAGCGCAGATACGCAGTATTTT. This sequence encodes CASSLATSGSADTQYF.